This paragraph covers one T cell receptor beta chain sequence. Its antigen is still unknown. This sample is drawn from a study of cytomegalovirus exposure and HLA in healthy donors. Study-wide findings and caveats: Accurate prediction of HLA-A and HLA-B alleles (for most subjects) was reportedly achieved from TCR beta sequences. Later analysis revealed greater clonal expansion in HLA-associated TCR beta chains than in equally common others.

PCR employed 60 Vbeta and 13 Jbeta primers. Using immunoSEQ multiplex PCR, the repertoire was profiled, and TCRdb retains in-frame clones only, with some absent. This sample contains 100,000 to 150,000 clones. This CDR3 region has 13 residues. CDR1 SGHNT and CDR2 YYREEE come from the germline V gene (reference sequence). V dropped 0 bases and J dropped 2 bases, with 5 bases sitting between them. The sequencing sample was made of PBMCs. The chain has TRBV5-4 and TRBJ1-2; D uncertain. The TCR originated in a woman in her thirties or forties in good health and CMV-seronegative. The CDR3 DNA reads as TGTGCCAGCAGCTTGGAACAGAACTATGGCTACACCTTC. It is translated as CASSLEQNYGYTF.